Presented here are 23 T cell receptor beta chains from one specimen sequenced in a study of T-cell memory formation after mild COVID-19. TCRdb re-called the 5' RACE reads through MiXCR, storing one row per CDR3 protein. The table records about 270,000 distinct CDR3 sequences, 16% of them present only once. The sample was PBMCs or a T cell subset sorted from them (not recorded which). These receptors all stem from a man aged 18 to 35 who had mild COVID-19 (a few samples of this study predate the infection). Cell type and time point are not known.

This clonotype has a handful of counts. The genes are TRBV5-1 and TRBJ2-3, with D unclear. The CDR3 loop spans 14 amino acids. CDR1 and CDR2 from the germline V gene are SGHRS and YFSETQ. With 0 bases removed from V and 6 bases from J, the gap between germline ends came to 11 bases. CDR3 loop: CASSLGDGADTQYF. CDR3 nucleotide sequence: TGCGCCAGCAGCTTGGGGGATGGTGCGGATACGCAGTATTTT.

J is TRBJ1-1 and V is TRBV29-1; D might be TRBD1 (6 bases). V was cut by 4 bases and J by 8 bases, with 14 bases left in between. CDR3 length: 12 amino acids. Per the germline V gene, CDR1 is SQVTM and CDR2 is ANQGSEA. The CDR3 DNA reads TGCAGCGTTGGCAAGGGGGGGGAGGAAGCTTTCTTT. Its protein product is CSVGKGGEEAFF. Drawing the rest from reference TRBV29-1 and TRBJ1-1, the complete variable domain is SAVISQKPSRDICQRGTSLTIQCQVDSQVTMMFWYRQQPGQSLTLIATANQGSEATYESGFVIDKFPISRPNLTFSTLTVSNMSPEDSSIYLCSVGKGGEEAFFGQGTRLTVV.

CDR3 protein: CSARWATLQETQYF. The CDR3 region has the DNA TGCAGTGCTAGGTGGGCGACCCTCCAAGAGACCCAGTACTTC. The chain uses TRBV20-1 and TRBJ2-5; D gene unclear. V lost 3 bases to trimming and J lost 1 base, with 12 bases between them. The CDR3 contains 14 residues. Germline-derived CDR1 and CDR2 are DFQATT and SNEGSKA (reference sequence).

The chain employs TRBV11-2 and TRBJ2-1; D not resolved. Germline V gives CDR1 SGHAT, CDR2 FQNNGV. The CDR3 spans 13 residues. V gave up 4 bases and J gave up 8 bases, with 12 bases separating them. CDR3 bases: TGTGCCAGCAGCTCCCTAGTCGTCCATGAGCAGTTCTTC. Translated: CASSSLVVHEQFF.

The genes are TRBV19 and TRBJ2-5; possibly TRBD2 for D (5 bases). The CDR3 is 13 residues long. V lost 11 bases and J lost 4, with 17 bases in between. The V gene's germline CDR1 is LNHDA and CDR2 SQIVND (reference sequence). The CDR3 DNA reads TGTGCCTCAACCCCGGGGTTCGGAGAGACCCAGTACTTC. This encodes CASTPGFGETQYF.

CDR3 sequence: CASSRDRGTYNEQFF. CDR3 coding DNA: TGTGCCAGCAGTCGGGACAGGGGTACCTACAATGAGCAGTTCTTC. This chain joins TRBV11-2 and TRBJ2-1; 10 nucleotides agree with TRBD1. V shed 6 bases and J 2 bases; nucleotides not matched to a gene: 4. The CDR3 has 15 residues. The V gene's germline CDR1 is SGHAT and CDR2 FQNNGV.

V and J are TRBV10-3 and TRBJ2-3, with 11 bases fitting TRBD2. This CDR3 spans 19 amino acids. The trim removed 4 bases at V and 8 bases at J, leaving 20 bases unmatched. Germline values: CDR1 ENHRY, CDR2 SYGVKD. For the CDR3, the DNA is TGTGCCATCAGTGGACCCGGGACTAGCGGCGGGGCAGTCGGCGGTACGCAGTATTTT. This translates into CAISGPGTSGGAVGGTQYF.

This clonotype was found a few times. The CDR3 is CASRTTANTEAFF. CDR3 nucleotides: TGTGCCAGCAGGACCACAGCGAACACTGAAGCTTTCTTT. The chain employs TRBV28 and TRBJ1-1; no reliable D call. The ends were cut back, 6 bases at V and 1 base at J, with 9 bases in the middle. The length of the CDR3 is 13 residues. CDR1 and CDR2 from the germline V gene are MDHEN and SYDVKM.

As DNA, the CDR3 is TGTGCCAGCAGTTTACCCGGCCTCCGAGCCCATGAGCAGTTCTTC. This sequence encodes CASSLPGLRAHEQFF. The V call is TRBV12-3 or TRBV12-4, the J call TRBJ2-1; D not resolved. The CDR3 spans 15 residues. V was trimmed by 2 bases and J by 8 bases, leaving 16 bases between them.

This clonotype was seen a handful of times. This chain connects TRBV7-9 to TRBJ2-3, with D tentatively TRBD2 (6 bases). Germline V gene data show CDR1 as SEHNR and CDR2 as FQNEAQ (reference sequence). The V gene lost 3 bases and the J gene lost 7 bases, with 8 bases spanning the gap. The CDR3 loop spans 12 amino acids. This CDR3 reads CASSLGDYTQYF. The CDR3 bases are TGTGCCAGCAGCTTGGGGGACTATACGCAGTATTTT.

In its sample, this clonotype was seen a few times. V gene TRBV5-4 combines with J gene TRBJ1-2, with TRBD1 identical over 11 bases. The J segment lost 3 bases and the V segment lost 4 bases, leaving 8 bases of the junction unmatched. This CDR3 comprises 16 residues. Germline V gives CDR1 SGHNT, CDR2 YYREEE (reference sequence). The CDR3 here is CASSPGTGGLDYGYTF. The CDR3 nucleotides are TGTGCCAGCAGCCCGGGGACAGGGGGTTTGGACTATGGCTACACCTTC.

This clonotype was counted ten times or more. The rearrangement uses TRBV5-1 and TRBJ2-7; a weak D match, TRBD2 (6 bases). Trimming left V 4 bases short and J 3 bases short, with 8 bases between. In germline, CDR1 is SGHRS, CDR2 YFSETQ. CDR3 length equals 12 residues. The chain's CDR3 is CASSTTSYEQYF. CDR3 DNA sequence: TGCGCCAGCAGCACGACTAGCTACGAGCAGTACTTC.

This clonotype was picked up many times. The CDR3 region has the DNA TGTGCCATGAAATACGAGCAGTACGTC. Protein product: CAMKYEQYV. The chain recombines TRBV21-1 with TRBJ2-7. TRBV21-1 is a pseudogene. The CDR3 has 9 residues.

This clonotype occurred a few times. The rearrangement joins TRBV7-9 to TRBJ2-3; D is perhaps TRBD2 (5 bases). Trimming took 11 bases from V and 4 from J, leaving 10 bases between them. Germline CDR1 reads SEHNR; CDR2 reads FQNEAQ (reference sequence). The CDR3 has 11 residues. The CDR3 sequence: CAGAGADTQYF. The CDR3, as DNA: TGTGCCGGCGCCGGGGCAGATACGCAGTATTTT.

V gene TRBV4-1 combines with J gene TRBJ1-4; 9 nucleotides match TRBD1. This CDR3 comprises 18 residues. CDR1 MGHRA and CDR2 YSYEKL come from the germline V gene. The J segment lost 4 bases and the V segment lost 3 bases, leaving 12 bases of the junction unmatched. CDR3 protein: CASSHRDRVPSRNEKLFF. CDR3 in DNA: TGCGCCAGCAGCCACCGGGACAGGGTACCTTCCCGTAATGAAAAACTGTTTTTT.

V gene TRBV28 combines with J gene TRBJ1-1; 7 bases fit TRBD1. The ends lost 7 bases at V and 5 bases at J; junction bases unmatched: 7. The CDR3 is 13 residues long. Germline assignment: CDR1 MDHEN and CDR2 SYDVKM. CDR3 protein: CASKPGGWTEAFF. CDR3 in DNA: TGTGCCAGCAAACCAGGGGGTTGGACTGAAGCTTTCTTT.

The table lists this clonotype with many counts. The V and J genes are TRBV20-1 and TRBJ2-5; D possibly corresponds to TRBD2 (6 bases). The germline V gene has CDR1 DFQATT and CDR2 SNEGSKA (reference sequence). Trimming took 6 bases from V and 5 from J, leaving 13 bases between them. The CDR3 is 12 residues long. The CDR3 coding sequence is TGCAGTGCCGAAGGAGGGTCTGAGACCCAGTACTTC. Translating gives CSAEGGSETQYF.

The genes are TRBV4-1 and TRBJ2-7; a possible D gene is TRBD1 (6 bases). The CDR3 extends over 16 amino acids. V dropped 0 bases and J dropped 2 bases, with 14 bases sitting between them. Looked up from germline, CDR1 is MGHRA and CDR2 is YSYEKL. CDR3 sequence reads: CASSQDVGSGAYEQYV. For the CDR3, the DNA is TGCGCCAGCAGCCAAGATGTCGGCTCAGGGGCCTACGAGCAGTACGTC.

Only a few counts were recorded for this clonotype. The chain is built from TRBV2 and TRBJ2-7; a possible D gene is TRBD1 (7 bases). V was pared by 3 bases and J by 6 bases, with 9 bases between. The CDR3 spans 12 residues. Germline V gene sequence: CDR1 SNHLY, CDR2 FYNNEI. Written as DNA, the CDR3 is TGTGCCAGCAGTGAGCAGGGGGGCGAGCAGTACTTC. It is translated as CASSEQGGEQYF.

This clonotype came up many times. The chain combines TRBV7-2 with TRBJ2-1, with 8 bases lining up with TRBD2. Germline CDR1 SGHTA, CDR2 FQGNSA. CDR3 length: 15 amino acids. J gave up 5 bases and V 0 bases, and 3 bases lay outside the gene matches. This CDR3 reads CASSLALAGHNEQFF. CDR3 in DNA: TGTGCCAGCAGCTTAGCGTTAGCGGGGCACAATGAGCAGTTCTTC. The full variable domain, completed using reference TRBV7-2 and TRBJ2-1, is GAGVSQSPSNKVTEKGKDVELRCDPISGHTALYWYRQSLGQGLEFLIYFQGNSAPDKSGLPSDRFSAERTGGSVSTLTIQRTQQEDSAVYLCASSLALAGHNEQFFGPGTRLTVL.

The chain joins TRBV2 to TRBJ2-1; D gene unclear. CDR1 and CDR2 (germline): SNHLY, FYNNEI. The ends were cut back, 5 bases at V and 8 bases at J, with 10 bases in the middle. The CDR3 length is 12 residues. Here the CDR3 reads CASSPAFDEQFF. CDR3 DNA: TGTGCCAGCAGTCCGGCTTTCGATGAGCAGTTCTTC. Full variable domain (missing parts from reference TRBV2 and TRBJ2-1): EPEVTQTPSHQVTQMGQEVILRCVPISNHLYFYWYRQILGQKVEFLVSFYNNEISEKSEIFDDQFSVERPDGSNFTLKIRSTKLEDSAMYFCASSPAFDEQFFGPGTRLTVL.

In this sample, this clonotype turned up a few times. The rearrangement links TRBV5-1 to TRBJ2-3, with D possibly being TRBD2 (5 bases). Germline-derived CDR1 and CDR2 are SGHRS and YFSETQ. CDR3 length equals 16 residues. The V end was cut by 4 bases, the J end by 6 bases, with 21 bases between. The CDR3 sequence: CASSPDGGFSPDTQYF. CDR3 nucleotides: TGCGCCAGCAGCCCCGACGGAGGCTTTTCTCCGGATACGCAGTATTTT.

The table lists this clonotype with a few counts. V is TRBV5-1 and J is TRBJ1-4; D not resolved. The ends were cut back, 2 bases at V and 8 bases at J, with 7 bases in the middle. CDR1 is SGHRS and CDR2 is YFSETQ in the germline V gene. This CDR3 has 12 residues. The CDR3 reads CASSFIGEKLFF. For the CDR3, the DNA is TGCGCCAGCAGCTTCATAGGAGAAAAACTGTTTTTT. The full variable domain, its missing parts supplied by reference TRBV5-1 and TRBJ1-4, is KAGVTQTPRYLIKTRGQQVTLSCSPISGHRSVSWYQQTPGQGLQFLFEYFSETQRNKGNFPGRFSGRQFSNSRSEMNVSTLELGDSALYLCASSFIGEKLFFGSGTQLSVL.